Given below is one TCR beta chain in context. The data belong to a study of blood T cell repertoires in COVID-19. Overall study context: Material from acute and convalescent COVID-19 was sourced from the United States, Italy and Spain.

Per the original methods: Cell counts per sample came from amplifying reference gene primers. Produced via immunoSEQ multiplex PCR; TCRdb's table is partial and in-frame only. V, J and clone size were drawn from that table, and D and trimming were deduced from the DNA. The sample consists of approximately 260,000 clones, under 90% of them appearing once. Per germline, CDR1 LNHDA and CDR2 SQIVND (reference sequence). The V and J ends lost 2 bases and 1 base respectively, with 8 bases between them. This CDR3 region has 14 residues. This TCR was sampled from a man aged 25-40 years with acute COVID-19. Sequencing used PBMCs or T cells enriched from blood (not recorded which). The chain is built from TRBV19 and TRBJ2-5, with D possibly matching TRBD2 (5 bases). CDR3 sequence reads: CASSISTSQETQYF. CDR3 sequence (DNA): TGTGCCAGTAGTATATCTACTAGCCAAGAGACCCAGTACTTC.